This T cell receptor (delta chain) is drawn from a study of human gamma delta and Vdelta1 T cells. This clone is judged medium-sized (0.01 to 0.1%). This sample also contains other DNA sequences that code for the same CDR3. V dropped 1 base and J dropped 0; count of bases not matched to a gene: 15. CDR1 and CDR2 from the germline V gene are TSWWSYY and QGS. The CDR3 has 20 residues. TCRdb re-called clones from the PCR reads via CATT. The sample lists under 7,000 delta-chain clones, around 9% occurring once. The source material was naive CD27+ Vdelta1 gamma-delta T cells from blood. The TCR was taken from a human donor in good health. The chain carries TRDV1 and TRDJ1, with TRDD3 identical over 9 bases. The CDR3 loop is CALGERMAGTGGRYTDKLIF. The CDR3 nucleotides read TGTGCTCTTGGGGAACGCATGGCCGGTACTGGGGGACGCTACACCGATAAACTCATCTTT.